The rows below give T cell receptor beta chains drawn from one sample of a study of cytomegalovirus exposure and HLA in healthy donors. Sequencing was performed with immunoSEQ multiplex PCR; in TCRdb, only in-frame clones are kept and a portion is missing. Among approximately 100,000 clones listed, 65% to 90% were seen once. Sequencing used PBMCs. These receptors were taken from a woman aged 25 to 39 in good health and CMV-seronegative. The conserved cysteine and the conserved F or W are not part of the CDR3 here. Each record gives: V gene, J gene, CDR3 protein.

TRBV10-3	TRBJ2-7	AISDPPGTGGTEQY
TRBV2	TRBJ2-7	ASSGTSGESYEQY
TRBV4-2	TRBJ2-5	ASSPSGTSGSTNVETQY
TRBV28	TRBJ2-3	ASSLSTSGRDTQY
TRBV2	TRBJ2-1	ASSEVGLIYNEQF
TRBV2	TRBJ2-5	ASSSRRQETQY
TRBV27	TRBJ1-5	ASSLAPSNQPQH
TRBV7-2	TRBJ2-3	ASSLDHIGDTQY
TRBV5-6	TRBJ2-3	ASSRDFTDTQY
TRBV30	TRBJ2-1	AWSTSSYNEQF
TRBV11-1	TRBJ2-1	ASSPGLTGGLYNEQF
TRBV7-9	TRBJ2-5	ASSKADRGQVGRETQY
TRBV5-1	TRBJ1-4	ASRFGTYLNNEKLF
TRBV5-1	TRBJ2-5	ASSLGTTSETQY
TRBV6-1	TRBJ1-2	ASKGAVGYGYT
TRBV19	TRBJ2-3	VSGQGGDTQY
TRBV5-1	TRBJ1-4	ASRPTVRGFHNEKLF
TRBV6-6	TRBJ1-1	ASSYEGEWDTEAF
TRBV5-6	TRBJ2-6	ASSLTRTGANVLT
TRBV20-1	TRBJ2-7	SARAPIEQY
TRBV19	TRBJ2-1	ASSIQAPPNEQF
TRBV6-6	TRBJ1-2	ASSYPSTAAGGGYT
TRBV28	TRBJ2-3	ASTPNLGADTQY
TRBV10-3	TRBJ2-1	AISLGLLNEQF
TRBV7-9	TRBJ2-1	ASRPRQGGNEQF
TRBV11-2	TRBJ2-5	ASSLVLAGGGETQY
TRBV5-6	TRBJ2-1	ASSLLDISYNEQF
TRBV7-9	TRBJ2-3	ASSSSRAGGTQY
TRBV29-1	TRBJ2-1	SVSGTGTGYNEQF
TRBV28	TRBJ2-1	ASSLSGYNEQF
TRBV29-1	TRBJ2-7	SVTGWGDSYEQY
TRBV9	TRBJ2-5	ASSVVAGETQY
TRBV5-4	TRBJ2-3	ASSLANQADTQY
TRBV2	TRBJ1-1	ASRLFGPGGTEAF
TRBV6-5	TRBJ2-7	ATLAGDNEQY
TRBV15	TRBJ1-1	ATSLRAVTEAF
TRBV21-1	TRBJ2-3	ASSTLFFGGRATDTQY
TRBV5-1	TRBJ1-1	ASSGPMNTEAF
TRBV7-2	TRBJ2-5	ASSRSSSGKETQY
TRBV9	TRBJ2-2	ASSVEGQQNTGELF
TRBV25-1	TRBJ2-1	ASSASLVGRGEQF
TRBV19	TRBJ2-7	ASSGGSRSLYEQY
TRBV5-1	TRBJ2-2	ASSTGTSGTLNTGELF